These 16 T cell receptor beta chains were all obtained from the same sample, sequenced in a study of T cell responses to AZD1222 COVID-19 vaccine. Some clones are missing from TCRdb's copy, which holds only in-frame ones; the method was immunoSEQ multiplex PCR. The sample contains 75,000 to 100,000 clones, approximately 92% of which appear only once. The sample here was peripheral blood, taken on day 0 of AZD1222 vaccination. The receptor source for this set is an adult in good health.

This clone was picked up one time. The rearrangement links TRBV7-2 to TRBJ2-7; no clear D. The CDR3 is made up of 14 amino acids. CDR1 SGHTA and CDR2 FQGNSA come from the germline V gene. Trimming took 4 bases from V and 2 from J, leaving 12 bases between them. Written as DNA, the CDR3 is TGTGCCAGCAGCTCTCTACCGACAACCTACGAGCAGTACTTC. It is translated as CASSSLPTTYEQYF.

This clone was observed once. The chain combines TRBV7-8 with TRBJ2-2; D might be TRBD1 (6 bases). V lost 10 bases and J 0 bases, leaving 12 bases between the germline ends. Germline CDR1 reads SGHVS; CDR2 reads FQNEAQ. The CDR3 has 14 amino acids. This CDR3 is CATYRAPNTGELFF. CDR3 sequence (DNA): TGTGCCACCTACAGGGCCCCGAACACCGGGGAGCTGTTTTTT.

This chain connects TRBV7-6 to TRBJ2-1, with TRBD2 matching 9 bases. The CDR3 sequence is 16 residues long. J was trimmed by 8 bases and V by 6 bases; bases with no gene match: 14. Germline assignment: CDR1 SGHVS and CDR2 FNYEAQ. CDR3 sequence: CASRSSTSGDLDEQFF. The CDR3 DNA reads TGTGCCAGCAGATCCTCGACTAGCGGAGACTTGGATGAGCAGTTCTTC.

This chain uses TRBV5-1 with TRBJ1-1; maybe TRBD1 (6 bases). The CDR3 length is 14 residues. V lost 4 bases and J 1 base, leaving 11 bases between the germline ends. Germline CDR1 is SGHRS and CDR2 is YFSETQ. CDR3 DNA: TGCGCCAGCAGCAATGGACAGTCGAACACTGAAGCTTTCTTT. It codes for CASSNGQSNTEAFF.

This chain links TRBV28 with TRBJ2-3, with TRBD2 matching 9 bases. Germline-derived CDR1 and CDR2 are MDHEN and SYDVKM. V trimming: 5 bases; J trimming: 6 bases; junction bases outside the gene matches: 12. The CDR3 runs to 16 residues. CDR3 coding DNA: TGTGCCAGCAGTACCCCGGGTAGCGGGAGACTTGATACGCAGTATTTT. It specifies CASSTPGSGRLDTQYF. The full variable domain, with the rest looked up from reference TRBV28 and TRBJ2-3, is DVKVTQSSRYLVKRTGEKVFLECVQDMDHENMFWYRQDPGLGLRLIYFSYDVKMKEKGDIPEGYSVSREKKERFSLILESASTNQTSMYLCASSTPGSGRLDTQYFGPGTRLTVL.

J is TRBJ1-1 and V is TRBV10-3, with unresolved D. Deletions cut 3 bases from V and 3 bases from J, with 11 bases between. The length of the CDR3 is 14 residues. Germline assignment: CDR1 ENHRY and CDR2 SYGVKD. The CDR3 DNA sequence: TGTGCCATCAGTGATCCTATCCGGGACACTGAAGCTTTCTTT. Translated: CAISDPIRDTEAFF.

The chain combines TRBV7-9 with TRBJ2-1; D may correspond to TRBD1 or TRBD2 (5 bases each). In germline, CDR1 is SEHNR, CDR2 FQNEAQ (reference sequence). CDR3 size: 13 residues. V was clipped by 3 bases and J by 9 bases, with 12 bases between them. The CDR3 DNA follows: TGTGCCAGCAGCTTGGGACCCCCGAGTGAGCAGTTCTTC. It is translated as CASSLGPPSEQFF.

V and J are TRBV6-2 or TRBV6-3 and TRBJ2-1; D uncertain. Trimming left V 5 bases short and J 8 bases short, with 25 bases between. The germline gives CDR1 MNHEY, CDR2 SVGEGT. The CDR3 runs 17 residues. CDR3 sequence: CASSHILTDVSGDEQFF. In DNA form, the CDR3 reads TGTGCCAGCAGTCACATCCTGACGGACGTATCCGGCGATGAGCAGTTCTTC.

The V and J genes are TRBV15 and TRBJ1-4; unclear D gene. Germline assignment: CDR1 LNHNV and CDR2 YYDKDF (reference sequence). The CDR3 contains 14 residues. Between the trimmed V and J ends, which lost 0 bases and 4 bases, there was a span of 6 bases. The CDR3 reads CATSREGFNEKLFF. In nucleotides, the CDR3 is TGTGCCACCAGCAGAGAGGGTTTTAATGAAAAACTGTTTTTT.

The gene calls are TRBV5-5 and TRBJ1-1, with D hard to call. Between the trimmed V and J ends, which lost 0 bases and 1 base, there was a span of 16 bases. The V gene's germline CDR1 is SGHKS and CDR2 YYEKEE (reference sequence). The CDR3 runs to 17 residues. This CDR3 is CASSLGGPSVANTEAFF. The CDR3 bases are TGTGCCAGCAGCTTGGGGGGTCCTAGTGTGGCGAACACTGAAGCTTTCTTT.

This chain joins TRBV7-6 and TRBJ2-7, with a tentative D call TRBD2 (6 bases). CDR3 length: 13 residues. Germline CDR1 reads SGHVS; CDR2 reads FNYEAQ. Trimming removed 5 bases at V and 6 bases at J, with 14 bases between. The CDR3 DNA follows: TGTGCCAGCAGCGGCTGGAGGGATGGCGAGCAGTACTTC. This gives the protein CASSGWRDGEQYF.

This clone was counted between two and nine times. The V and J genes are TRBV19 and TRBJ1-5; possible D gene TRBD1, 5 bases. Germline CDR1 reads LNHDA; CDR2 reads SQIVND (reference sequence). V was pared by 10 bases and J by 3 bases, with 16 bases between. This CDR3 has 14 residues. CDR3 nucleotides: TGTGCCACCGGGGGGGGAATGAACAATCAGCCCCAGCATTTT. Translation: CATGGGMNNQPQHF. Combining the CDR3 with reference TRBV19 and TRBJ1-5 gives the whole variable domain DGGITQSPKYLFRKEGQNVTLSCEQNLNHDAMYWYRQDPGQGLRLIYYSQIVNDFQKGDIAEGYSVSREKKESFPLTVTSAQKNPTAFYLCATGGGMNNQPQHFGDGTRLSIL.

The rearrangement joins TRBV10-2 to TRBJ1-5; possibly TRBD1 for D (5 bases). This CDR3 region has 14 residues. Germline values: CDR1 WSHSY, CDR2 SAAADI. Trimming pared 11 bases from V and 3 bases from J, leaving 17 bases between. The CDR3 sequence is CACRGAGYNQPQHF. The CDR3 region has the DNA TGCGCCTGCCGTGGGGCAGGCTACAATCAGCCCCAGCATTTT.

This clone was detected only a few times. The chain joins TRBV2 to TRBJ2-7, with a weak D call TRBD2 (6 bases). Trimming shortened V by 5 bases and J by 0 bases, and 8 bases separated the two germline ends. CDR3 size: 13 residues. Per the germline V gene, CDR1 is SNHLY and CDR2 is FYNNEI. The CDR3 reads CASSRESSYEQYF. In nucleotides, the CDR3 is TGTGCCAGCAGTCGGGAGAGCTCCTACGAGCAGTACTTC.

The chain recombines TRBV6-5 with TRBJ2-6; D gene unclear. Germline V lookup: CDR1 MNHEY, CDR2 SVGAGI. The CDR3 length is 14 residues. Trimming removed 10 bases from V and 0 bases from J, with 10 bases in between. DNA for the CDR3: TGTGCCACCGGCGCCCACTCTGGGGCCAACGTCCTGACTTTC. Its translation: CATGAHSGANVLTF.

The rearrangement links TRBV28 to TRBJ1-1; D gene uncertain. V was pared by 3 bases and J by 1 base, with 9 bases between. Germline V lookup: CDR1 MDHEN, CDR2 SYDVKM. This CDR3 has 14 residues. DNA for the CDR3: TGTGCCAGCAGTTTTTGGACGGAGAACACTGAAGCTTTCTTT. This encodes CASSFWTENTEAFF.